The 32 T cell receptor beta chains given below trace back to one sample, sequenced in a study of lymphopenia after photon versus proton radiotherapy. The data were produced by immunoSEQ multiplex PCR, yet TCRdb's version contains in-frame clones alone and is incomplete. The sample includes tens of thousands of clones, around 80% of them seen just once. The sample here was peripheral blood, taken from a patient treated with proton-based radiotherapy. Receptors originate from a man aged 55 to 69 with pancreatic cancer.

The rearrangement uses TRBV19 and TRBJ2-1, with a possible D match to TRBD2 (6 bases). The CDR3 sequence is 14 residues long. Germline CDR1 and CDR2: LNHDA and SQIVND (reference sequence). V was cut by 0 bases and J by 9 bases, with 12 bases left in between. CDR3 amino acids: CASSIDPTRGEQFF. CDR3 coding DNA: TGTGCCAGTAGTATAGATCCGACTAGGGGTGAGCAGTTCTTC.

The chain is built from TRBV30 and TRBJ1-1; a weak D match, TRBD1 (5 bases). Germline V gene sequence: CDR1 GTSNPN, CDR2 SVGIG (reference sequence). Between the trimmed V and J ends, which lost 0 bases and 4 bases, there was a span of 6 bases. The CDR3 runs to 12 residues. CDR3 region: CAWSVGGTEAFF. CDR3 bases: TGTGCCTGGAGTGTTGGGGGCACTGAAGCTTTCTTT.

The rearrangement joins TRBV29-1 to TRBJ2-1; no firm D call. With 8 bases removed from V and 7 bases from J, the gap between germline ends came to 9 bases. The CDR3 is made up of 10 amino acids. Germline CDR1 SQVTM, CDR2 ANQGSEA. In DNA form, the CDR3 reads TGCAGCTACAGATGGAATGAGCAGTTCTTC. The encoded protein is CSYRWNEQFF.

This clone has just one count. The chain links TRBV7-6 to TRBJ2-2; D is undetermined. The CDR3 covers 15 residues. V was trimmed by 5 bases and J by 5 bases, leaving 15 bases between them. The germline V gene has CDR1 SGHVS and CDR2 FNYEAQ. This chain's CDR3 is CASSPTVWGTGELFF. CDR3 sequence (DNA): TGTGCCAGCAGCCCGACTGTATGGGGAACCGGGGAGCTGTTTTTT.

The rearrangement joins TRBV11-3 to TRBJ2-1; D gene unclear. The germline gives CDR1 SGHNT, CDR2 YENEEA. Trimming shortened V by 2 bases and J by 10 bases, and 6 bases separated the two germline ends. This CDR3 is 11 amino acids long. Here the CDR3 reads CASSLTEEQFF. Written as DNA, the CDR3 is TGTGCCAGCAGCTTAACGGAGGAGCAGTTCTTC.

The V gene is TRBV14, the J gene TRBJ2-7, with no clear D. There are 13 residues in the CDR3. The germline V and J ends were trimmed by 2 bases and 6 bases, with 11 bases remaining between them. Germline V CDR1 and CDR2: SGHDN, FVKESK. In nucleotides, the CDR3 is TGTGCCAGCAGCCAAACAATGTCGGGCGAGCAGTACTTC. Translating gives CASSQTMSGEQYF.

V is TRBV5-1 and J is TRBJ2-7, with no clear D. CDR1 is SGHRS and CDR2 is YFSETQ in the germline V gene. V lost 0 bases and J 1 base, leaving 8 bases between the germline ends. The CDR3 runs to 14 residues. The CDR3 DNA reads TGCGCCAGCAGCTTGGAGGTCGCATCCTACGAGCAGTACTTC. Translating it yields CASSLEVASYEQYF.

This clone came up a few times. This sequence joins TRBV14 and TRBJ2-1, with D maybe TRBD2 (5 bases). Germline CDR1 is SGHDN and CDR2 is FVKESK. The V end lost 4 bases, the J end lost 3 bases, and 10 bases lay between the germline ends. The CDR3 totals 14 residues. As DNA, the CDR3 is TGTGCCAGCAGCCGAGATGGACTCTACAATGAGCAGTTCTTC. Its translation: CASSRDGLYNEQFF. Variable domain in full (rest from reference TRBV14 and TRBJ2-1): EAGVTQFPSHSVIEKGQTVTLRCDPISGHDNLYWYRRVMGKEIKFLLHFVKESKQDESGMPNNRFLAERTGGTYSTLKVQPAELEDSGVYFCASSRDGLYNEQFFGPGTRLTVL.

This chain joins TRBV10-3 and TRBJ2-7, with TRBD1 matching 7 bases. This CDR3 region has 15 residues. Trimming took 7 bases from V and 2 from J; bases not matched to a gene: 11. Germline-derived CDR1 and CDR2 are ENHRY and SYGVKD. This chain's CDR3 is CAIKGYRDSAYEQYF. CDR3 DNA sequence: TGTGCCATCAAGGGATACCGGGACAGTGCCTACGAGCAGTACTTC.

V is TRBV6-1 and J is TRBJ2-7; 14 bases are a match to TRBD2. V lost 1 base to trimming and J lost 3 bases; unmatched junction nucleotides: 11. This CDR3 has 19 amino acids. Germline V gene sequence: CDR1 MNHNS, CDR2 SASEGT. The CDR3 DNA follows: TGTGCCAGCAGTGAAGAGGGAGGACTAGCGGGAGGAGTTTACTACGAGCAGTACTTC. Translation gives CASSEEGGLAGGVYYEQYF.

The chain recombines TRBV9 with TRBJ1-1; 10 bases agree with TRBD1. From germline, CDR1 is SGDLS and CDR2 YYNGEE. This CDR3 is 13 amino acids long. The V gene end was trimmed by 4 bases and the J gene end by 5 bases; junction bases not matched to a gene: 2. CDR3: CASSLGQGTEAFF. DNA for the CDR3: TGTGCCAGCAGCCTGGGACAGGGGACTGAAGCTTTCTTT.

This chain joins TRBV28 and TRBJ2-7; perhaps D is TRBD1 or TRBD2 (5 bases each). The CDR3 totals 14 residues. Germline V gene sequence: CDR1 MDHEN, CDR2 SYDVKM. The V gene lost 8 bases and the J gene lost 4 bases, with 18 bases spanning the gap. The CDR3 sequence is CASFPVGEKYEQYF. The CDR3 region has the DNA TGTGCCAGCTTTCCGGTAGGGGAGAAGTACGAGCAGTACTTC.

This rearrangement joins TRBV15 to TRBJ2-3, with D perhaps matching TRBD1 (6 bases). The V end was cut by 1 base, the J end by 1 base, with 9 bases between. This CDR3 comprises 15 residues. Germline lookup yields CDR1 LNHNV and CDR2 YYDKDF (reference sequence). The DNA for the CDR3 is TGTGCCACCAGCAGAGGACGACAGGGCACAGATACGCAGTATTTT. As protein: CATSRGRQGTDTQYF.

The chain carries TRBV6-5 and TRBJ2-4; 9 nucleotides line up with TRBD1. Trimming cost V 8 bases and J 2 bases; bases outside gene matches: 7. CDR1 is MNHEY and CDR2 is SVGAGI in the germline V gene. This CDR3 region has 15 residues. The DNA of the CDR3 is TGTGCCAGCTCCCGAACAGGGGGCCCCAAAAACATTCAGTACTTC. This sequence encodes CASSRTGGPKNIQYF.

V is TRBV10-3 and J is TRBJ2-1, with 7 bases identical to TRBD1. With V trimmed by 4 bases and J by 8 bases, 11 bases remained unmatched. Per the germline V gene, CDR1 is ENHRY and CDR2 is SYGVKD. The CDR3 is 15 residues long. The CDR3 region is CAISVGAGGFDEQFF. In nucleotides, the CDR3 is TGTGCCATCAGTGTTGGGGCAGGGGGTTTCGATGAGCAGTTCTTC.

The count of this clone is one. CDR3 in amino acids: CASSKLGDSAYGYTF. CDR3 sequence (DNA): TGTGCCAGTAGTAAATTAGGGGACTCCGCATATGGCTACACCTTC. The chain joins TRBV19 to TRBJ1-2; the D gene is possibly TRBD1 (5 bases). V was clipped by 4 bases and J by 5 bases, with 17 bases between them. Germline V gene sequence: CDR1 LNHDA, CDR2 SQIVND (reference sequence). This CDR3 is 15 amino acids long.

The chain uses TRBV27 and TRBJ2-1, with 9 nucleotides matching TRBD2. Unmatched junction bases numbered 9, after V lost 8 bases and J lost 7 bases. The CDR3 runs to 14 residues. The germline gives CDR1 MNHEY, CDR2 SMNVEV (reference sequence). The CDR3 DNA is TGTGCCAGCTGGCTAGCGGGATCTAGAAATGAGCAGTTCTTC. It is translated as CASWLAGSRNEQFF.

The chain uses TRBV11-2 and TRBJ2-7; weak D call: TRBD1 (8 bases). Germline CDR1 reads SGHAT; CDR2 reads FQNNGV. The CDR3 runs to 14 residues. The V end lost 8 bases, the J end lost 7 bases, and 21 bases lay between the germline ends. CDR3 coding DNA: TGTGCCAGCCGGGGGGACCAGGGGGCGCTTGAGCAGTACTTC. Amino acids: CASRGDQGALEQYF.

There are a few counts of this clone. V is TRBV2 and J is TRBJ2-1; 7 bases agree with TRBD2. Germline V lookup: CDR1 SNHLY, CDR2 FYNNEI. The trim removed 6 bases at V and 3 bases at J, leaving 5 bases unmatched. The CDR3 is 14 residues long. The CDR3 protein is CASRPRGDYNEQFF. As DNA, the CDR3 is TGTGCCAGCAGGCCACGGGGGGACTACAATGAGCAGTTCTTC.

This clone appeared once. CDR3 protein: CASSKTLSRLEQYF. The DNA of the CDR3 is TGTGCCAGCAGCAAAACCCTATCAAGGCTCGAGCAGTACTTC. The chain recombines TRBV21-1 with TRBJ2-7. TRBV21-1 is described as a pseudogene. The CDR3 length is 14 residues.

This clone was seen only a few times. The chain recombines TRBV19 with TRBJ1-1, with TRBD1 as a possible D gene (6 bases). CDR3 length: 15 amino acids. Germline loops: CDR1 LNHDA, CDR2 SQIVND (reference sequence). Deletions cut 9 bases from V and 0 bases from J, with 17 bases between. CDR3 residues: CASHRGGFMNTEAFF. CDR3 DNA: TGTGCCAGCCATCGAGGGGGTTTTATGAACACTGAAGCTTTCTTT. Supplemented by reference TRBV19 and TRBJ1-1, the full variable domain reads DGGITQSPKYLFRKEGQNVTLSCEQNLNHDAMYWYRQDPGQGLRLIYYSQIVNDFQKGDIAEGYSVSREKKESFPLTVTSAQKNPTAFYLCASHRGGFMNTEAFFGQGTRLTVV.

The chain couples TRBV6-1 to TRBJ2-3, with a possible D match to TRBD2 (5 bases). The germline V and J ends were trimmed by 3 bases and 3 bases, with 13 bases remaining between them. The CDR3 has 15 amino acids. In germline, CDR1 is MNHNS, CDR2 SASEGT. The DNA of the CDR3 is TGTGCCAGCAGTGATAGAGGTGGCGGGACAGATACGCAGTATTTT. As protein: CASSDRGGGTDTQYF.

The genes are TRBV29-1 and TRBJ1-2, with unresolved D. The CDR3 is made up of 16 amino acids. Germline V gives CDR1 SQVTM, CDR2 ANQGSEA. V shed 7 bases and J shed 2 bases, with 23 bases lying between them. CDR3: CSADSPGVGSNYGYTF. CDR3 nucleotide sequence: TGCAGCGCCGACTCCCCGGGCGTCGGTAGCAACTATGGCTACACCTTC.

J is TRBJ2-7 and V is TRBV28, with TRBD1 matching 12 bases. This CDR3 is built from 17 residues. Germline values: CDR1 MDHEN, CDR2 SYDVKM. J was trimmed by 6 bases and V by 8 bases; bases with no gene match: 17. The chain's CDR3 is CASLTIRRGQGAVEQYF. The CDR3 DNA reads as TGTGCCAGCCTCACCATTCGGCGGGGACAGGGGGCGGTCGAGCAGTACTTC.

The chain recombines TRBV29-1 with TRBJ1-1, with D uncertain. This CDR3 has 13 residues. Germline V gene lookup returns CDR1 SQVTM and CDR2 ANQGSEA. Trimming took off 4 bases at V and 1 base at J, with 10 bases between the two ends. CDR3 DNA sequence: TGCAGCGTTGTCGTTCGGAGGAACACTGAAGCTTTCTTT. Its translation is CSVVVRRNTEAFF. Full variable domain (missing parts from reference TRBV29-1 and TRBJ1-1): SAVISQKPSRDICQRGTSLTIQCQVDSQVTMMFWYRQQPGQSLTLIATANQGSEATYESGFVIDKFPISRPNLTFSTLTVSNMSPEDSSIYLCSVVVRRNTEAFFGQGTRLTVV.

This clone has just a few counts. The chain combines TRBV7-3 with TRBJ2-2; a weak D match, TRBD2 (5 bases). Deletions cut 0 bases from V and 7 bases from J, with 6 bases between. Germline CDR1 is SGHTA and CDR2 is FQGTGA. The CDR3 runs to 13 residues. The DNA for the CDR3 is TGTGCCAGCAGCTTAACGGGAGACGGGGAGCTGTTTTTT. It is translated as CASSLTGDGELFF.

This chain joins TRBV5-1 and TRBJ2-1, with D unresolved. The CDR3 has 15 residues. Trimming took off 0 bases at V and 6 bases at J, with 13 bases between the two ends. The germline V gene encodes CDR1 SGHRS and CDR2 YFSETQ. This CDR3 is CASSLALGMVNEQFF. Here the CDR3 DNA reads TGCGCCAGCAGCTTGGCCCTCGGCATGGTCAATGAGCAGTTCTTC.

This clone was counted a few times. The CDR3 region is CSVCLGGLYEQYF. CDR3 nucleotide sequence: TGCAGCGTGTGCCTAGGGGGCCTGTACGAGCAGTACTTC. The chain uses TRBV29-1 and TRBJ2-7, with 7 bases fitting TRBD1. V shed 6 bases, J shed 4 bases, and the junction held 9 bases outside the gene matches. CDR3 length equals 13 residues. Germline V CDR1 and CDR2: SQVTM, ANQGSEA.

V and J are TRBV6-5 and TRBJ2-7; 11 bases fit TRBD1. The germline gives CDR1 MNHEY, CDR2 SVGAGI. V lost 1 base and J lost 6; bases outside the gene matches: 2. This CDR3 spans 14 amino acids. CDR3 region: CASSYYGTGGEQYF. Written as DNA, the CDR3 is TGTGCCAGCAGTTACTATGGGACAGGGGGCGAGCAGTACTTC.

This chain uses TRBV11-1 with TRBJ2-5; no reliable D call. V dropped 3 bases and J dropped 2 bases, with 10 bases sitting between them. CDR3 length equals 14 residues. Per the germline V gene, CDR1 is SGHAT and CDR2 is FQDESV (reference sequence). CDR3 residues: CASSFGPGQETQYF. CDR3 bases: TGTGCCAGCAGCTTCGGACCCGGGCAAGAGACCCAGTACTTC.

V is TRBV5-1 and J is TRBJ2-2; the D is unclear. This CDR3 comprises 15 residues. Germline CDR1 SGHRS, CDR2 YFSETQ. V gave up 9 bases and J gave up 0 bases, with 15 bases separating them. The CDR3 spells CATTWDTANTGELFF. CDR3 coding DNA: TGCGCCACCACCTGGGATACCGCGAACACCGGGGAGCTGTTTTTT.

The chain carries TRBV28 and TRBJ2-7, with D tentatively TRBD1 (6 bases). Germline lookup yields CDR1 MDHEN and CDR2 SYDVKM. V lost 6 bases, J lost 1 base, and 13 bases lay in between. The CDR3 runs 14 residues. The CDR3 spells CASRRQAVSYEQYF. The CDR3 DNA reads TGTGCCAGCAGGAGACAGGCGGTTTCCTACGAGCAGTACTTC. Filled out from reference TRBV28 and TRBJ2-7, the complete variable domain reads DVKVTQSSRYLVKRTGEKVFLECVQDMDHENMFWYRQDPGLGLRLIYFSYDVKMKEKGDIPEGYSVSREKKERFSLILESASTNQTSMYLCASRRQAVSYEQYFGPGTRLTVT.